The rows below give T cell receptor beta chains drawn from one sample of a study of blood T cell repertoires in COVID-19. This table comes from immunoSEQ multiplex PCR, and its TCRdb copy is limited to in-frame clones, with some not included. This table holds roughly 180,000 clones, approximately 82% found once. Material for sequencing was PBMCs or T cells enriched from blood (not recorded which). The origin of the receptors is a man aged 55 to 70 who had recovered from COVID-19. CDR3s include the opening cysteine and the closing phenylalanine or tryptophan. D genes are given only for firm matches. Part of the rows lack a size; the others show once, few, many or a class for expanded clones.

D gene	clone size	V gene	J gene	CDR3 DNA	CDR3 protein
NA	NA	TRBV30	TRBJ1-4	TGTGCCTGCCCCCGGGGTGCCGCAACTAATGAAAAACTGTTTTTT	CACPRGAATNEKLFF
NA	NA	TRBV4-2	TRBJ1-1	TGTGCCAGCAGCCAAGAGACAGTGCACACTGAAGCTTTCTTT	CASSQETVHTEAFF
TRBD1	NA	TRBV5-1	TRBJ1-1	TGCGCCAGCAGCAGGGGACAGGGGAACACTGAAGCTTTCTTT	CASSRGQGNTEAFF
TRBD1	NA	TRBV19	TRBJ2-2	TGTGCCAGTAGTTCGGGGACAGTTGGCACCGGGGAGCTGTTTTTT	CASSSGTVGTGELFF
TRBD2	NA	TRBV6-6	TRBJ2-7	TGTGCCAGCAGCCGATATCGTGGACTAGCGGGAGTAAATGAGCAGTACTTC	CASSRYRGLAGVNEQYF
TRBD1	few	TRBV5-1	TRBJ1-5	TGCGCCAGCAGCGCGGGACAGGGGGAAGGACAGCCCCAGCATTTT	CASSAGQGEGQPQHF
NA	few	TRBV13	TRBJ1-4	TGTGCCAGCAGAGAGAAGTCCAGGGGCGCAACTAATGAAAAACTGTTTTTT	CASREKSRGATNEKLFF
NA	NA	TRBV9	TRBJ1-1	TGTGCCAGCAGTCCACATAATACGAACACTGAAGCTTTCTTT	CASSPHNTNTEAFF
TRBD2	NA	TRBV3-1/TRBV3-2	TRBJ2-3	TGTGCCAGCAGCCAAGAAGGTATGGGAGCGGGGGGCACAGATACGCAGTATTTT	CASSQEGMGAGGTDTQYF
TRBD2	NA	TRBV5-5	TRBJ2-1	TGTGCCAGCAGGGTGGGGGGAGCGGGAAGCTCCTACAATGAGCAGTTCTTC	CASRVGGAGSSYNEQFF
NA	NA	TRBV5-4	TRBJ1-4	TGTGCCAGCAGCTTGCCCCCCCTCGAAAAACTGTTTTTT	CASSLPPLEKLFF
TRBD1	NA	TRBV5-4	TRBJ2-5	TGTGCCAGCAGGGACAGGTCTCAAGAGACCCAGTACTTC	CASRDRSQETQYF
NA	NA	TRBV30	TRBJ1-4	TGTGCCTGGAGTGTACAACAGGGTAGGAATGAAAAACTGTTTTTT	CAWSVQQGRNEKLFF
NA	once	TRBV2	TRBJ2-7	TGTGCCAGCAGTGAAGCCTCACAGGCCCACTACGAGCAGTACTTC	CASSEASQAHYEQYF
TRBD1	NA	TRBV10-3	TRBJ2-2	TGTGCCATCAGCCCGACAGGGGGAACCGGGGAGCTGTTTTTT	CAISPTGGTGELFF
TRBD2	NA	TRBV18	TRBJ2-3	TGTGCCAGCTCACGTCTAGCGGGAGGGCCGTCAGATACGCAGTATTTT	CASSRLAGGPSDTQYF
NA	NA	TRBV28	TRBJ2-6	TGTGCCAGCAGTTTCTACTCTGGGGCCAACGTCCTGACTTTC	CASSFYSGANVLTF
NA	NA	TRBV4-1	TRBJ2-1	TGCGCCAGCAGCGACCGGGACTGGAAGAGCTCCTACAATGAGCAGTTCTTC	CASSDRDWKSSYNEQFF
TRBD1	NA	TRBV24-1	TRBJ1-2	TGTGCCACCAGTGCCCCGGACAGGGATAACTATGGCTACACCTTC	CATSAPDRDNYGYTF
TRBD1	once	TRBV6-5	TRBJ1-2	TGTGCCAGCAGTCAAACAGGGGGTGACTATGGCTACACCTTC	CASSQTGGDYGYTF